The clone carrying this T cell receptor (beta chain) has just a few counts. Per the original methods: The authors estimated nucleated cell counts from reference gene primer amplification. The method was immunoSEQ multiplex PCR; TCRdb's version includes in-frame clones alone and lacks a portion of them. V and J calls and clone size are copied from that table; D and trimming were computed from the DNA. The data show a few hundred thousand clones, about 87% seen once. V lost 3 bases, J lost 2 bases, and 17 bases lay in between. Germline values: CDR1 DFQATT, CDR2 SNEGSKA (reference sequence). The CDR3 consists of 15 residues. These data originate in a study of blood T cell repertoires in COVID-19. Study-wide context: Italy, Spain and the United States were the sources of the convalescent and acute COVID-19 samples. T cells, B-cell-depleted T cells, or PBMCs provided the cDNA or gDNA that served as material.

Material: peripheral blood. This chain uses TRBV20-1 with TRBJ2-7, with D uncertain. The receptor was isolated from a man aged 60 to 69 who had recovered from COVID-19. CDR3 DNA sequence: TGCAGTGCTAGTGTCGACATTACTCTTACCTACGAGCAGTACTTC. This encodes CSASVDITLTYEQYF.